This T cell receptor (beta chain) appears in the sequencing data of a study of kidney transplant recipient with SARS-CoV-2 infection. V lost 0 bases to trimming and J lost 2 bases, with 13 bases between them. The germline gives CDR1 LGHNA, CDR2 YNFKEQ. The CDR3 extends over 17 amino acids. TCRdb passed the reads through MiXCR, listing each CDR3 protein once. The sample holds fewer than 250,000 distinct CDR3 sequences; around 26% are singletons and the top ten take 7% to 8%. This chain links TRBV4-2 with TRBJ1-4, with D possibly matching TRBD1 (5 bases). This receptor was obtained from a male patient between 25 and 39 years old who had COVID-19 and was a kidney transplant recipient. Some of the T cells may derive from the graft donor. The material sequenced was a blood sample, taken at baseline and on day 111 from a kidney transplant recipient. CDR3 residues: CASSQDPYGGTNEKLFF. The DNA for the CDR3 is TGTGCCAGCAGCCAAGATCCGTACGGGGGGACTAATGAAAAACTGTTTTTT.